A single sample gave rise to the 32 T cell receptor beta chains below, sequenced in a study of shared clonotypes between healthy human individuals. Assay: immunoSEQ multiplex PCR; the TCRdb copy retains only in-frame clones and omits some. Of 2,500,000 or so clones in the sample, just under 95% are singletons; the top ten hold around 0.35%. What was sequenced was naive CD4+ T cells from PBMCs. The subset was: CD45RA+ positively selected. The source is a man younger than 30 in good health. Some clones in this sample may be carry-over from other donors' samples.

The chain has TRBV5-1 and TRBJ2-3; TRBD1 matches at 10 bases. Trimming took 4 bases from V and 4 from J; bases not matched to a gene: 9. CDR1 is SGHRS, CDR2 YFSETQ, per germline. This CDR3 has 16 amino acids. CDR3 in amino acids: CASSRPGTGASDTQYF. CDR3 DNA sequence: TGCGCCAGCAGCCGACCAGGGACAGGGGCTTCAGATACGCAGTATTTT.

Remarks on this clone: Other DNA sequences from this sample encode an identical CDR3 as well. This chain links TRBV4-1 with TRBJ2-7, with 10 bases that match TRBD2. Trimming took 1 base from V and 2 from J; bases not matched to a gene: 2. This CDR3 comprises 15 residues. Germline loops: CDR1 MGHRA, CDR2 YSYEKL. The CDR3 sequence: CASSQGAGGPYEQYF. CDR3 in DNA: TGCGCCAGCAGCCAAGGAGCGGGAGGGCCCTACGAGCAGTACTTC.

The chain is built from TRBV5-1 and TRBJ2-7, with D hard to call. V was clipped by 0 bases and J by 3 bases, with 10 bases between them. The CDR3 runs to 14 residues. CDR1 and CDR2 from the germline V gene are SGHRS and YFSETQ. This CDR3 reads CASSLESVYYEQYF. The CDR3 DNA is TGCGCCAGCAGCTTGGAGAGTGTCTACTACGAGCAGTACTTC.

This clone has only one observation. CDR3 DNA: TGTGCCAGCAGCCCCGGGACAGGCCTCTACGAGCAGTACTTC. Encoded protein: CASSPGTGLYEQYF. The gene calls are TRBV2 and TRBJ2-7; 8 bases fit TRBD1. The CDR3 has 14 amino acids. Germline V lookup: CDR1 SNHLY, CDR2 FYNNEI. J was trimmed by 3 bases and V by 6 bases; bases with no gene match: 7.

This clone has just one count. The chain links TRBV6-5 to TRBJ1-2; D call uncertain. Deletions cut 0 bases from V and 6 bases from J, with 11 bases between. Germline V gene lookup returns CDR1 MNHEY and CDR2 SVGAGI. This CDR3 is built from 14 residues. The CDR3 nucleotides are TGTGCCAGCAGTTACTCTGCGTCCGCCGATGGCTACACCTTC. Translated, it gives CASSYSASADGYTF.

The chain joins TRBV5-4 to TRBJ2-7; 12 bases map to TRBD2. Germline CDR1 and CDR2: SGHNT and YYREEE (reference sequence). The trim removed 4 bases at V and 4 bases at J, leaving 3 bases unmatched. This CDR3 has 14 residues. In DNA form, the CDR3 reads TGTGCCAGCAGCCGACTAGCGGGAGAATACGAGCAGTACTTC. This sequence encodes CASSRLAGEYEQYF.

This chain uses TRBV28 with TRBJ2-7; 10 bases are shared with TRBD2. The CDR3 sequence is 16 residues long. The germline V gene has CDR1 MDHEN and CDR2 SYDVKM. With V trimmed by 6 bases and J by 5 bases, 13 bases remained unmatched. This CDR3 is CASRAPGLAPKNEQYF. CDR3 bases: TGTGCCAGCAGGGCCCCGGGACTAGCGCCTAAGAACGAGCAGTACTTC.

V is TRBV6-5 and J is TRBJ2-7; TRBD1 agrees at 7 bases. Germline assignment: CDR1 MNHEY and CDR2 SVGAGI. V was clipped by 5 bases and J by 3 bases; unmatched bases: 7. The CDR3 has 14 residues. CDR3 sequence: CASSVRDSLYEQYF. CDR3 DNA sequence: TGTGCCAGCAGTGTTCGGGACAGCCTCTACGAGCAGTACTTC.

The chain is built from TRBV10-1 and TRBJ2-3; D not resolved. Deletions cut 5 bases from V and 3 bases from J, with 6 bases between. Per the germline V gene, CDR1 is WNHNN and CDR2 is SYGVQD (reference sequence). This CDR3 has 12 amino acids. CDR3 sequence: CASSPSTDTQYF. As DNA, the CDR3 is TGCGCCAGCAGTCCCTCAACAGATACGCAGTATTTT.

This clone was detected a few times. The chain carries TRBV28 and TRBJ1-5; 7 bases match TRBD1. The CDR3 contains 15 residues. CDR1 is MDHEN and CDR2 is SYDVKM in the germline V gene. Trimming removed 3 bases from V and 9 bases from J; junction bases left unmatched: 11. The CDR3 DNA is TGTGCCAGCAGTTTTCCGGGGACAGCAATTTGGCCCCAGCATTTT. Protein: CASSFPGTAIWPQHF.

The J gene is TRBJ1-1, the V gene TRBV9; D may be TRBD1 (6 bases). There are 14 residues in the CDR3. In germline, CDR1 is SGDLS, CDR2 YYNGEE. The ends were cut back, 3 bases at V and 8 bases at J, with 17 bases in the middle. This CDR3 reads CASSGEQGDLEAFF. The CDR3 nucleotides are TGTGCCAGCAGCGGCGAACAGGGTGACCTGGAAGCTTTCTTT.

CDR3 nucleotide sequence: TGTGCCAGTTCCTCTCCCGTCAAACTAGGCGGAAAAGAGACCCAGTACTTC. This encodes CASSSPVKLGGKETQYF. The chain combines TRBV19 with TRBJ2-5; tentative D call: TRBD2 (5 bases). V was trimmed by 8 bases and J by 3 bases, leaving 25 bases between them. Per germline, CDR1 LNHDA and CDR2 SQIVND (reference sequence). The CDR3 spans 17 residues.

The chain employs TRBV10-2 and TRBJ1-1, with 8 bases identical to TRBD1. The germline CDR1 and CDR2 sequences are WSHSY and SAAADI. J was trimmed by 4 bases and V by 8 bases; bases with no gene match: 6. This CDR3 region has 13 residues. In nucleotides, the CDR3 is TGCGCCAGCGGGCCCGGACAGGGCACTGAAGCTTTCTTT. Amino acid sequence: CASGPGQGTEAFF.

This chain uses TRBV28 with TRBJ1-2; D call uncertain. CDR1 is MDHEN, CDR2 SYDVKM, per germline. Trimming removed 10 bases from V and 6 bases from J, with 15 bases in between. The CDR3 has 12 amino acids. The DNA of the CDR3 is TGTGCCACCCTAGACCTTAGCCATGGCTACACCTTC. It specifies CATLDLSHGYTF.

V gene TRBV30 combines with J gene TRBJ1-3; D remains unclear. The CDR3 has 14 amino acids. The germline V and J ends were trimmed by 0 bases and 1 base, with 7 bases remaining between them. Germline V lookup: CDR1 GTSNPN, CDR2 SVGIG (reference sequence). This CDR3 is CAWSVRVSGNTIYF. The CDR3 DNA follows: TGTGCCTGGAGTGTTCGTGTTTCTGGAAACACCATATATTTT.

The genes are TRBV29-1 and TRBJ2-5; D perhaps matches TRBD1 (7 bases). The J call could be wrong; TRBJ2-7 is a better fit for the DNA end. The CDR3 loop spans 12 amino acids. Germline CDR1 reads SQVTM; CDR2 reads ANQGSEA. The CDR3 nucleotides are TGCAGCGCTTCAGGGGGGTCCTACGAGCAGTACTTC. Protein sequence: CSASGGSYEQYF.

The V gene is TRBV19, the J gene TRBJ1-5, with 9 bases aligning to TRBD1. The CDR3 has 14 residues. Germline trimming cut 5 bases from V and 5 bases from J; bases unmatched to any gene: 4. Germline lookup yields CDR1 LNHDA and CDR2 SQIVND (reference sequence). The CDR3 protein is CASSGQGRHQPQHF. The CDR3 nucleotides are TGTGCCAGTAGTGGACAGGGGCGCCATCAGCCCCAGCATTTT.

V and J are TRBV6-6 and TRBJ1-2; 8 nucleotides line up with TRBD1. Germline V gene sequence: CDR1 MNHNY, CDR2 SVGAGI (reference sequence). J lost 5 bases, V lost 7 bases, and 3 bases had no gene match. The CDR3 has 12 residues. Here the CDR3 DNA reads TGTGCCAGCACCCGACAGGGGTATGGCTACACCTTC. Translating it yields CASTRQGYGYTF.

In its sample, this clone was seen once. The V gene is TRBV4-3, the J gene TRBJ2-1, with a weak D call TRBD1 (5 bases). Germline V CDR1 and CDR2: LGHNA, YSLEER. The V gene lost 4 bases and the J gene lost 9 bases, with 22 bases spanning the gap. The CDR3 covers 16 residues. The CDR3 DNA follows: TGCGCCAGCAGCCGAGAACAAGGGGCCCGAGTGGGTGAGCAGTTCTTC. It specifies CASSREQGARVGEQFF.

The chain recombines TRBV4-1 with TRBJ2-1; 10 nucleotides match TRBD2. The germline CDR1 and CDR2 sequences are MGHRA and YSYEKL. V shed 4 bases and J 7 bases; nucleotides not matched to a gene: 7. The length of the CDR3 is 15 residues. DNA of the CDR3: TGCGCCAGCAGCCGAGAGCGGGAGGGGTGGAATGAGCAGTTCTTC. Amino acids: CASSREREGWNEQFF.

V and J are TRBV30 and TRBJ2-1; no definite D call. V gave up 1 base and J gave up 7 bases, with 11 bases separating them. In germline, CDR1 is GTSNPN, CDR2 SVGIG (reference sequence). This CDR3 region has 13 residues. CDR3 protein: CAWSALLTNEQFF. Here the CDR3 DNA reads TGTGCCTGGAGTGCCCTATTAACGAATGAGCAGTTCTTC.

This chain joins TRBV7-9 and TRBJ1-2; D may be TRBD1 (6 bases). V was pared by 1 base and J by 4 bases, with 10 bases between. The CDR3 length is 14 residues. Per germline, CDR1 SEHNR and CDR2 FQNEAQ (reference sequence). In nucleotides, the CDR3 is TGTGCCAGCAGCTTAGTACGAGGGGGCTATGGCTACACCTTC. Its protein product is CASSLVRGGYGYTF.

The chain recombines TRBV7-9 with TRBJ2-1, with TRBD2 matching over 13 bases. Germline lookup yields CDR1 SEHNR and CDR2 FQNEAQ (reference sequence). The CDR3 loop spans 17 amino acids. The junction had 4 bases not matched to a gene; V was cut back by 4 bases and J by 1 base. The CDR3 DNA reads as TGTGCCAGCAGCTACCGGACTAGCGGGAGTTCCTACAATGAGCAGTTCTTC. This codes for CASSYRTSGSSYNEQFF. Looking up the rest from reference TRBV7-9 and TRBJ2-1 gives the full variable domain: DTGVSQNPRHKITKRGQNVTFRCDPISEHNRLYWYRQTLGQGPEFLTYFQNEAQLEKSRLLSDRFSAERPKGSFSTLEIQRTEQGDSAMYLCASSYRTSGSSYNEQFFGPGTRLTVL.

Notes on this clone: Other DNA sequences within the sample encode an identical CDR3. The chain joins TRBV2 to TRBJ1-2; D remains ambiguous. The CDR3 covers 11 residues. Germline CDR1 is SNHLY and CDR2 is FYNNEI. V lost 0 bases to trimming and J lost 7 bases, with 3 bases between them. The CDR3 DNA reads TGTGCCAGCAGTGAAGCGGGTGGCTACACCTTC. It encodes CASSEAGGYTF.

V and J are TRBV9 and TRBJ2-2; 9 nucleotides match TRBD1. The CDR3 covers 17 residues. Trimming cost V 0 bases and J 4 bases; bases outside gene matches: 7. The germline V gene has CDR1 SGDLS and CDR2 YYNGEE. DNA of the CDR3: TGTGCCAGCAGCGTAGCTCATCGGACAGGGGTCACCGGGGAGCTGTTTTTT. Protein sequence: CASSVAHRTGVTGELFF.

This clone has more than one count but fewer than ten. The V and J genes are TRBV2 and TRBJ2-2, with D unclear. CDR3 length equals 14 residues. Germline CDR1 and CDR2: SNHLY and FYNNEI. V was pared by 3 bases and J by 4 bases, with 9 bases between. The chain's CDR3 is CASSDPGATGELFF. The CDR3 nucleotides read TGTGCCAGCAGTGACCCCGGAGCCACCGGGGAGCTGTTTTTT.

The genes are TRBV28 and TRBJ2-1, with TRBD2 as a possible D gene (5 bases). Germline V gene lookup returns CDR1 MDHEN and CDR2 SYDVKM. V shed 4 bases and J shed 5 bases, with 15 bases lying between them. The CDR3 consists of 15 residues. CDR3 nucleotides: TGTGCCAGCAGTTCTGTAGCGAGAATGCACAATGAGCAGTTCTTC. Its protein product is CASSSVARMHNEQFF.

This sequence joins TRBV2 and TRBJ1-6; D possibly corresponds to TRBD1 (6 bases). Germline CDR1 SNHLY, CDR2 FYNNEI. Trimming stripped 3 bases from V and 10 bases from J, with 10 bases between. The CDR3 runs to 13 residues. CDR3 DNA: TGTGCCAGCAGTGACAGGGGTGTCTCACCCCTCCACTTT. This translates into CASSDRGVSPLHF.

Concerning this clone itself: The sample has other DNA sequences that encode this CDR3 too. V is TRBV7-9 and J is TRBJ1-1, with D unclear. V lost 7 bases, J lost 5 bases, and 17 bases lay in between. CDR3 length: 14 amino acids. Germline loops: CDR1 SEHNR, CDR2 FQNEAQ (reference sequence). CDR3 region: CASKVQASGTEAFF. The CDR3 DNA reads as TGTGCCAGCAAGGTCCAGGCCTCGGGGACTGAAGCTTTCTTT. The full variable domain, in which reference TRBV7-9 and TRBJ1-1 provide the parts outside the CDR3, is DTGVSQNPRHKITKRGQNVTFRCDPISEHNRLYWYRQTLGQGPEFLTYFQNEAQLEKSRLLSDRFSAERPKGSFSTLEIQRTEQGDSAMYLCASKVQASGTEAFFGQGTRLTVV.

The chain uses TRBV19 and TRBJ1-1; 12 bases match TRBD1. The ends lost 6 bases at V and 6 bases at J; junction bases unmatched: 17. This CDR3 contains 18 residues. Germline V gene lookup returns CDR1 LNHDA and CDR2 SQIVND (reference sequence). The DNA of the CDR3 is TGTGCCAGTAGCAACCGCATCCGGGACAGGGGGCGAATCTCTGAAGCTTTCTTT. Its protein product is CASSNRIRDRGRISEAFF.

The chain is built from TRBV2 and TRBJ2-2; 7 nucleotides line up with TRBD1. There are 16 residues in the CDR3. The V segment lost 3 bases and the J segment 7 bases; nucleotides outside the gene matches: 11. The germline V gene has CDR1 SNHLY and CDR2 FYNNEI. The CDR3 sequence: CASSEAAYRGGGELFF. CDR3 sequence (DNA): TGTGCCAGCAGTGAGGCGGCGTACAGGGGCGGCGGGGAGCTGTTTTTT.

The chain is built from TRBV25-1 and TRBJ2-7, with a weak D call TRBD2 (6 bases). Germline lookup yields CDR1 MGHDK and CDR2 SYGVNS. The length of the CDR3 is 15 residues. Trimming stripped 7 bases from V and 3 bases from J, with 19 bases between. The CDR3 is CASTPLPGTYYEQYF. CDR3 DNA: TGTGCCAGCACCCCGCTTCCGGGGACTTACTACGAGCAGTACTTC.